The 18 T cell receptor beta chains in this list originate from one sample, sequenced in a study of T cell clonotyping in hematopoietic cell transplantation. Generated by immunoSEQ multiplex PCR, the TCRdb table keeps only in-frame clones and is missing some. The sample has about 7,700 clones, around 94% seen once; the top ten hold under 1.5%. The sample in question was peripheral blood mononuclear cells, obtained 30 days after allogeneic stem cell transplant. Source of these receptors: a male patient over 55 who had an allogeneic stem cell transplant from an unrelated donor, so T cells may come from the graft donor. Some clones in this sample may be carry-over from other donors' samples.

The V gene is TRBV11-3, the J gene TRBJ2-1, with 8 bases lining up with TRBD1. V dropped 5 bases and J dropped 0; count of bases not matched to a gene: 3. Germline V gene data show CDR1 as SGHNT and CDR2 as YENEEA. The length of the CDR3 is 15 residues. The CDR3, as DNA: TGTGCCAGCAGCGAAACAGGGGGCTCCTACAATGAGCAGTTCTTC. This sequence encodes CASSETGGSYNEQFF.

CDR3 sequence: CASSKRQGGGYTF. The CDR3 region has the DNA TGTGCCAGTAGTAAGAGACAGGGAGGCGGCTACACCTTC. The chain uses TRBV19 and TRBJ1-2; 7 bases map to TRBD1. J was trimmed by 8 bases and V by 4 bases; bases with no gene match: 7. CDR1 is LNHDA, CDR2 SQIVND, per germline (reference sequence). The CDR3 runs 13 residues.

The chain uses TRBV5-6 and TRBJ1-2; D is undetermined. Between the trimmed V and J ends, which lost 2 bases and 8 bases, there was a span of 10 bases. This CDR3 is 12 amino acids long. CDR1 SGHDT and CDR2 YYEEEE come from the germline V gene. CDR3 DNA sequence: TGTGCCAGCAGCTTAGGGAAAGAAGGCTACACCTTC. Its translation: CASSLGKEGYTF.

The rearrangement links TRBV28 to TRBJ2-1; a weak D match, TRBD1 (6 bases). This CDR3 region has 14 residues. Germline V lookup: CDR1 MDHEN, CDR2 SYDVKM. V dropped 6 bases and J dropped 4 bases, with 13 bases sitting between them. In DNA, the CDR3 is TGTGCCAGCAGCTTAGTGGGGGCTTACAATGAGCAGTTCTTC. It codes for CASSLVGAYNEQFF.

CDR3 protein: CASSPRPGGGTQYF. CDR3 in DNA: TGTGCCAGCAGCCCCCGTCCCGGGGGCGGGACCCAGTACTTC. The genes are TRBV14 and TRBJ2-5; D is tentatively TRBD1 or TRBD2 (6 bases each). Trimming shortened V by 4 bases and J by 7 bases, and 16 bases separated the two germline ends. This CDR3 is built from 14 residues. Germline-derived CDR1 and CDR2 are SGHDN and FVKESK.

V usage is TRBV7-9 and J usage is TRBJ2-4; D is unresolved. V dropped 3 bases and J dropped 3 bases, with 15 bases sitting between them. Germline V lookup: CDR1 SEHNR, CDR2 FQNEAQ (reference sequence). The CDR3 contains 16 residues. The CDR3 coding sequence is TGTGCCAGCAGCTTCGGTGGGGTCGTCGACAAAAACATTCAGTACTTC. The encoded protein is CASSFGGVVDKNIQYF.

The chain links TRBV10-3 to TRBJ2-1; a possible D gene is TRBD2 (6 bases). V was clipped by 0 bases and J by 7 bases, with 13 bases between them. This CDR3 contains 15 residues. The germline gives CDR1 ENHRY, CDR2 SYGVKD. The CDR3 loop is CAISESSGLINEQFF. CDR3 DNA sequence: TGTGCCATCAGTGAGTCGTCGGGACTCATAAATGAGCAGTTCTTC.

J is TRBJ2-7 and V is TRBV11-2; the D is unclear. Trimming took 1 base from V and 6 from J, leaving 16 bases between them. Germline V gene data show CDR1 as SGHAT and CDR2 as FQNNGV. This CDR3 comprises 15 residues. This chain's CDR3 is CASSLVSEPYGEQYF. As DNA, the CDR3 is TGTGCCAGCAGCTTAGTGTCCGAGCCGTACGGCGAGCAGTACTTC.

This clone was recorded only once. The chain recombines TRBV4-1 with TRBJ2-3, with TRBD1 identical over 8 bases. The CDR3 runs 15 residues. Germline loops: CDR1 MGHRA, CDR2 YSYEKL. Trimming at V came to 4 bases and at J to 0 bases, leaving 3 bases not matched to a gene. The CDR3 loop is CASSPQGGSTDTQYF. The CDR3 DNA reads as TGCGCCAGCAGCCCACAGGGGGGAAGCACAGATACGCAGTATTTT.

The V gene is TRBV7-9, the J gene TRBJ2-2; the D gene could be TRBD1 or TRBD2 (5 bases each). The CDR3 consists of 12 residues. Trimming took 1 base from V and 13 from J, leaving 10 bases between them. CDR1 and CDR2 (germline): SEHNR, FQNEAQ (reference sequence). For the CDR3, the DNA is TGTGCCAGCAGCTTAGGGGACCAAGGGCTGTTTTTT. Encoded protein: CASSLGDQGLFF.

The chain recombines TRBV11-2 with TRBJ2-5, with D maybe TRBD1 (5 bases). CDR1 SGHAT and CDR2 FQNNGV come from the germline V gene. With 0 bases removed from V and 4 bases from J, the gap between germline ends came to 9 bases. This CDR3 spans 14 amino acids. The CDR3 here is CASSLDQGLETQYF. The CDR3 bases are TGTGCCAGCAGCTTAGATCAGGGTTTAGAGACCCAGTACTTC.

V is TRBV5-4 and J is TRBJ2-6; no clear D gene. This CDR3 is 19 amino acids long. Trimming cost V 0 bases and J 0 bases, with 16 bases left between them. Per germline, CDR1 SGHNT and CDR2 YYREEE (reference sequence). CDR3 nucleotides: TGTGCCAGCAGCTTGGCGGGTCGGCAGTCCTACTCTGGGGCCAACGTCCTGACTTTC. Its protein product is CASSLAGRQSYSGANVLTF.

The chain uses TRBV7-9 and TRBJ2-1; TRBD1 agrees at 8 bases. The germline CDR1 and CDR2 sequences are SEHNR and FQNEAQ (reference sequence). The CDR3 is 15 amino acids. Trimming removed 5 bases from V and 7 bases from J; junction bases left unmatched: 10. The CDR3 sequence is CASSDRTGKGNEQFF. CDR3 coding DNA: TGTGCCAGCAGCGATCGGACAGGGAAGGGGAATGAGCAGTTCTTC.

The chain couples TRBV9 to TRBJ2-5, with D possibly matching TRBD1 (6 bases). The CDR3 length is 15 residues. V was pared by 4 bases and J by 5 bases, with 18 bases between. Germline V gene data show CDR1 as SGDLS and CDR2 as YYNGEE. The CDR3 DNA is TGTGCCAGCAGCCGACCCTTTGGGGGCGAGGAGACCCAGTACTTC. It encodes CASSRPFGGEETQYF.

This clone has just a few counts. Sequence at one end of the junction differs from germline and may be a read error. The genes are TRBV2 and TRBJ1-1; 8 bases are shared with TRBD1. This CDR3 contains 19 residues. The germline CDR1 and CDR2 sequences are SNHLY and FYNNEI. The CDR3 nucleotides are TGTGCCAGCAGGGAAGATAGGACAGGGTCGATAAGAATGAACACTGAAGCTTTCTTT. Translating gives CASREDRTGSIRMNTEAFF. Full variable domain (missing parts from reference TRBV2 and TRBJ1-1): EPEVTQTPSHQVTQMGQEVILRCVPISNHLYFYWYRQILGQKVEFLVSFYNNEISEKSEIFDDQFSVERPDGSNFTLKIRSTKLEDSAMYFCASREDRTGSIRMNTEAFFGQGTRLTVV.

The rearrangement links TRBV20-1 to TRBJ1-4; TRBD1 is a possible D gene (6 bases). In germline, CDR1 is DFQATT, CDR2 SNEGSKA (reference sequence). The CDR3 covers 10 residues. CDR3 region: CRGGREKLFF. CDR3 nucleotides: TGCAGGGGGGGGCGTGAAAAACTGTTTTTT.

CDR3 loop: CAWSASAWGYTF. The DNA of the CDR3 is TGTGCCTGGAGTGCCTCCGCCTGGGGCTACACCTTC. The genes are TRBV30 and TRBJ1-2; D not resolved. Trimming took off 1 base at V and 8 bases at J, with 11 bases between the two ends. The CDR3 length is 12 residues. CDR1 GTSNPN and CDR2 SVGIG come from the germline V gene (reference sequence). Full variable domain (outside the CDR3, taken from reference TRBV30 and TRBJ1-2): SQTIHQWPATLVQPVGSPLSLECTVEGTSNPNLYWYRQAAGRGLQLLFYSVGIGQISSEVPQNLSASRPQDRQFILSSKKLLLSDSGFYLCAWSASAWGYTFGSGTRLTVV.

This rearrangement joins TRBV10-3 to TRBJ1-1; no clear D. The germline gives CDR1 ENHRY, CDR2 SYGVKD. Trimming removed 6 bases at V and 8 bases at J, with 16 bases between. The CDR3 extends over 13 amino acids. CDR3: CAISDQEGTEAFF. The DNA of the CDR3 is TGTGCCATCAGCGATCAGGAGGGAACAGAAGCTTTCTTT.